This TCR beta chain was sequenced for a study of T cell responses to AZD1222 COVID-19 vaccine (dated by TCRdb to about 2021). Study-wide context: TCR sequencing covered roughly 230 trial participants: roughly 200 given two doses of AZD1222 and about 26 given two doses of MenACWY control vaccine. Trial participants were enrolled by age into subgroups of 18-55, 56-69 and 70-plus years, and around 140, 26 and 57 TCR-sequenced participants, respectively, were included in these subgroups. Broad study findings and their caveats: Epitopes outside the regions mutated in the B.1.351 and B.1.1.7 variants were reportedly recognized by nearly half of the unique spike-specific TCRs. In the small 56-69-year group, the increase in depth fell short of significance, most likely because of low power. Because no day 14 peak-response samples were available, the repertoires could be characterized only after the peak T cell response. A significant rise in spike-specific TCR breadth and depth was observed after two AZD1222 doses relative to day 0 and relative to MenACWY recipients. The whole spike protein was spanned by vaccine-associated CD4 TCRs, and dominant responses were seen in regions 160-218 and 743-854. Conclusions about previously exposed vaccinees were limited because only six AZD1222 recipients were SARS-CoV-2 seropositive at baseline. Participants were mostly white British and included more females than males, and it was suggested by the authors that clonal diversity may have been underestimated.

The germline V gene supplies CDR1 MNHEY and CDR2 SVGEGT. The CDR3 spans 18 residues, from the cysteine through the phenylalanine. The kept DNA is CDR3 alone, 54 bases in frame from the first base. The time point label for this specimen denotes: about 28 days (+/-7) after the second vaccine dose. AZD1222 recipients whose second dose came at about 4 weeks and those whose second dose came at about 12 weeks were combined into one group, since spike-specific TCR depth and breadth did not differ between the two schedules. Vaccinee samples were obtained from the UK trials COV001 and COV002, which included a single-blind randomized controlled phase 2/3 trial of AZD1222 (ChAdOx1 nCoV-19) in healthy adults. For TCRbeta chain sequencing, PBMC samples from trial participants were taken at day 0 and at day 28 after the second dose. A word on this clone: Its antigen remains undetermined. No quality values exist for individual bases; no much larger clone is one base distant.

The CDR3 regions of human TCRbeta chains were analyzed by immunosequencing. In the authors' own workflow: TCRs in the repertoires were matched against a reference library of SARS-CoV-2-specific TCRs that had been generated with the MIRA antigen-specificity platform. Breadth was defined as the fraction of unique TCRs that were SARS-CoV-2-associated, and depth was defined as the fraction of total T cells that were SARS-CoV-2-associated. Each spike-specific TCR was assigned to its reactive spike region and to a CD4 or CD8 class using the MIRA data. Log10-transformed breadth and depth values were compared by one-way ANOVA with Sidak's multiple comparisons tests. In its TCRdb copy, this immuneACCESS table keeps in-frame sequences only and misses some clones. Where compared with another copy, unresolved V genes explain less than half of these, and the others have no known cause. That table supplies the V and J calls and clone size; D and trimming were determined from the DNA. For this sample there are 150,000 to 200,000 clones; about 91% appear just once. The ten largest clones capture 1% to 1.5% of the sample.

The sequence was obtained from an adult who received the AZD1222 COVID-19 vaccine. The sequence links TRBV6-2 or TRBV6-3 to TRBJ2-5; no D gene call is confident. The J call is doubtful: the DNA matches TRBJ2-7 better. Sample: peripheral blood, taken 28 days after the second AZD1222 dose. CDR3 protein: CASSYDAANLYRTSEQYF. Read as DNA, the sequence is TGTGCCAGCAGTTACGACGCAGCGAACCTGTACCGAACGAGCGAGCAGTACTTC.